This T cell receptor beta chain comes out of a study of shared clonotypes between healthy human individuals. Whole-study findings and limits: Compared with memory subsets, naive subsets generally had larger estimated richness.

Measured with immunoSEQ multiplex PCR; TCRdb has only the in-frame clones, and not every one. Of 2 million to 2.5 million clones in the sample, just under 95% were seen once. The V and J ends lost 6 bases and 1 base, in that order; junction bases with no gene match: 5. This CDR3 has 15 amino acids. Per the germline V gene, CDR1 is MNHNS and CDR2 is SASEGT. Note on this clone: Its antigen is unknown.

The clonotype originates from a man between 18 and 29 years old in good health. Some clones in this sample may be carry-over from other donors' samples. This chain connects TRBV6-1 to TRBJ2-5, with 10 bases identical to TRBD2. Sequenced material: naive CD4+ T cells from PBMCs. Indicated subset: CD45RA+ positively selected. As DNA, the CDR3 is TGTGCCAGCAGCGGTGTAGCGGGAGGCCAAGAGACCCAGTACTTC. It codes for CASSGVAGGQETQYF.